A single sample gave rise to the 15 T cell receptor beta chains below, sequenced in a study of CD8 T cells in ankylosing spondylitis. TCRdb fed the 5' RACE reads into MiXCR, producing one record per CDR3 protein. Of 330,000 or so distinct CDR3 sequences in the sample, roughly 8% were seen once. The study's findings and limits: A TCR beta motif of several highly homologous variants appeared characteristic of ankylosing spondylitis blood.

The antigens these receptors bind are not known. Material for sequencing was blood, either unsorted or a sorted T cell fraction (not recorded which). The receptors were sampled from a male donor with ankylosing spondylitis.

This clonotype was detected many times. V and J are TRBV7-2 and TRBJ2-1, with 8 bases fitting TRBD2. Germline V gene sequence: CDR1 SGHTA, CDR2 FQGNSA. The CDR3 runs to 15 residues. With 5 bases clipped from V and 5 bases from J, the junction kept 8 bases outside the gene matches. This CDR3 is CASSPRTSLNNEQFF. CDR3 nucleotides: TGTGCCAGCAGCCCCCGGACTAGCTTGAACAATGAGCAGTTCTTC.

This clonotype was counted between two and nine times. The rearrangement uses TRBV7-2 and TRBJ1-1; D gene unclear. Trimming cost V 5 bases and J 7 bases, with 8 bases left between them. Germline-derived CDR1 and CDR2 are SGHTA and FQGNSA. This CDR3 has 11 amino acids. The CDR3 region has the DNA TGTGCCAGCAGCCTATTCGTTGAAGCTTTCTTT. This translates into CASSLFVEAFF.

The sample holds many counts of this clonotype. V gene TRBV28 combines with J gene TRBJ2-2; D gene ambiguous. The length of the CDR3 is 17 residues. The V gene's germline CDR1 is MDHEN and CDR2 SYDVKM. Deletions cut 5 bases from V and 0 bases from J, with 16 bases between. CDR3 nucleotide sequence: TGTGCCAGCAGTCCTCCCGGTAGACTGACGAACACCGGGGAGCTGTTTTTT. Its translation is CASSPPGRLTNTGELFF.

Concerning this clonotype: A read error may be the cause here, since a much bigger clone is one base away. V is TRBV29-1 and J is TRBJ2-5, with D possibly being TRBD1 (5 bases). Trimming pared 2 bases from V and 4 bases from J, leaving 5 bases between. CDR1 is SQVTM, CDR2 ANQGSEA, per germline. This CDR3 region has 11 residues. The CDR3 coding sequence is TGCAGCGTTGAACAGGGAGAGACCCAGTACTTC. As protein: CSVEQGETQYF.

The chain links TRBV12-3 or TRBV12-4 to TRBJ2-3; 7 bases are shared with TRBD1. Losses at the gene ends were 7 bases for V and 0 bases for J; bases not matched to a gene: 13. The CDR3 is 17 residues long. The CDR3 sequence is CASTLKGTETSTDTQYF. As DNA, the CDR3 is TGTGCCAGCACACTGAAAGGGACAGAAACTAGCACAGATACGCAGTATTTT.

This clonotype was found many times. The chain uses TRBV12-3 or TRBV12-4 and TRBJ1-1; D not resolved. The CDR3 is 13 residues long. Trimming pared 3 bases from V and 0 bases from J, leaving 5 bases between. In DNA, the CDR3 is TGTGCCAGCAGTTTGCACCTGAACACTGAAGCTTTCTTT. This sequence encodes CASSLHLNTEAFF.

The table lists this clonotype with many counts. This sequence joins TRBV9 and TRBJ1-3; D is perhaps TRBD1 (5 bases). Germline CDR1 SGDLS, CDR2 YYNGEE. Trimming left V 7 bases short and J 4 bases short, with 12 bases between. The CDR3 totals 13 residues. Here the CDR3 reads CASGAGFGNTIYF. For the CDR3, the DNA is TGTGCCAGCGGTGCAGGGTTCGGAAACACCATATATTTT.

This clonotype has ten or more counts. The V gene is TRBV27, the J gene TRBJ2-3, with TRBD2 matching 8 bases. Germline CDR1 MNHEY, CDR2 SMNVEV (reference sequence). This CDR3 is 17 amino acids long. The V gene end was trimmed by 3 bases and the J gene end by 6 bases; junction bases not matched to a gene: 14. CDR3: CASSFLSRTSWPDTQYF. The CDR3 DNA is TGTGCCAGCAGTTTCCTTAGTCGGACTAGCTGGCCCGATACGCAGTATTTT.

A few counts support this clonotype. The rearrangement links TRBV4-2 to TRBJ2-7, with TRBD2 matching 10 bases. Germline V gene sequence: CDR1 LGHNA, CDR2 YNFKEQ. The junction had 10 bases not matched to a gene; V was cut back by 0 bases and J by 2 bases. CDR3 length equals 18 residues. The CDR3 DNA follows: TGTGCCAGCAGCCAAGATGTGGCTAGCGGGAGTCCAACCTACGAGCAGTACTTC. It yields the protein CASSQDVASGSPTYEQYF.

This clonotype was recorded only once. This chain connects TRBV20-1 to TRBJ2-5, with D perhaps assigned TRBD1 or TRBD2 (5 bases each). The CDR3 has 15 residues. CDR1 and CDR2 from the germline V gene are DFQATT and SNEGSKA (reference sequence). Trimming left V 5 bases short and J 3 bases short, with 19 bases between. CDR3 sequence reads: CSAGDGSRQEETQYF. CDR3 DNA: TGCAGTGCTGGGGACGGCTCAAGGCAGGAAGAGACCCAGTACTTC.

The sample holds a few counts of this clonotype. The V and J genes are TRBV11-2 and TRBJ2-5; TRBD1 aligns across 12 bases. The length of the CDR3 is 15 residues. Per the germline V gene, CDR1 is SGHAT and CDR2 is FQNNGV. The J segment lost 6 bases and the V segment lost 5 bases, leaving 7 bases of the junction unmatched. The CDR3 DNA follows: TGTGCCAGCAGCCCAGGGACAGGGGGCGGGAAGACCCAGTACTTC. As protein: CASSPGTGGGKTQYF. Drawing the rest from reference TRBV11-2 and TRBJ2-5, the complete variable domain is EAGVAQSPRYKIIEKRQSVAFWCNPISGHATLYWYQQILGQGPKLLIQFQNNGVVDDSQLPKDRFSAERLKGVDSTLKIQPAKLEDSAVYLCASSPGTGGGKTQYFGPGTRLLVL.

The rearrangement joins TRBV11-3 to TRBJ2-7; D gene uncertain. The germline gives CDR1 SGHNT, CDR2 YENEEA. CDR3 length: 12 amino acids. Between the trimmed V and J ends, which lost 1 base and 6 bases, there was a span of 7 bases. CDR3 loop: CASSLVGGEQYF. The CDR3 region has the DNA TGTGCCAGCAGCTTAGTGGGCGGCGAGCAGTACTTC.

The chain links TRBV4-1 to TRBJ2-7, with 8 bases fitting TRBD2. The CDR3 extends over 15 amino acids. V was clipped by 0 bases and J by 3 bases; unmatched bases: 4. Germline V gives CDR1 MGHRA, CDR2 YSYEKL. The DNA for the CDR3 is TGCGCCAGCAGCCAAGATAGCACTAGCGGCTACGAGCAGTACTTC. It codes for CASSQDSTSGYEQYF.

The chain's CDR3 is CASRSTDEQFF. CDR3 bases: TGCGCCAGCAGATCTACGGATGAGCAGTTCTTC. The chain combines TRBV5-1 with TRBJ2-1; the D is unclear. V was cut by 5 bases and J by 8 bases, with 8 bases left in between. Per germline, CDR1 SGHRS and CDR2 YFSETQ. CDR3 length equals 11 residues.

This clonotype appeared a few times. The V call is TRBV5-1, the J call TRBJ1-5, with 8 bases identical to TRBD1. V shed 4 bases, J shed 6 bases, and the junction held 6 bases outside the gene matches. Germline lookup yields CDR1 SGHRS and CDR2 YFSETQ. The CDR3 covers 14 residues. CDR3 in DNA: TGCGCCAGCAGCCCCGGACAGGGACTTCAGCCCCAGCATTTT. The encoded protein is CASSPGQGLQPQHF.